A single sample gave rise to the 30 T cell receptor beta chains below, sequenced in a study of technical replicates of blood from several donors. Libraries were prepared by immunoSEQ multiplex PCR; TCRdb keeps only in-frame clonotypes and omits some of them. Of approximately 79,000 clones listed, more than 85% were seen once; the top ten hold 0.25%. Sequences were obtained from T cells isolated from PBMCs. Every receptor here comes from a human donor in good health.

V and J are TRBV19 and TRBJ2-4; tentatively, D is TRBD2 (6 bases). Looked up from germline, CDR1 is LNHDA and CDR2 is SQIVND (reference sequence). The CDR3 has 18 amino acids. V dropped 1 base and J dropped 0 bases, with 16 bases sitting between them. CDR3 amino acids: CASSIGGGSGLAKNIQYF. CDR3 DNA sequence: TGTGCCAGTAGTATAGGTGGCGGTAGCGGTCTAGCCAAAAACATTCAGTACTTC.

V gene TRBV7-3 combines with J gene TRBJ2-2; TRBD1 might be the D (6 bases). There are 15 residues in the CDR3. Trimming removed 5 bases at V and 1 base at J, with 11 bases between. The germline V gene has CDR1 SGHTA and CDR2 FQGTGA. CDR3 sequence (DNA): TGTGCCAGCAGCCCTCCGGGACAGAACACCGGGGAGCTGTTTTTT. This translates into CASSPPGQNTGELFF.

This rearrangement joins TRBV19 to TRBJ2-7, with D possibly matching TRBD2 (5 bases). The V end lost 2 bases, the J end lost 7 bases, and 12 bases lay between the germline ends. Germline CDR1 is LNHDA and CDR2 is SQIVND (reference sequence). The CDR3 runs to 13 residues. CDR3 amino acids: CASSIQKRGEQYF. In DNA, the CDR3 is TGTGCCAGTAGTATACAAAAGAGAGGGGAGCAGTACTTC. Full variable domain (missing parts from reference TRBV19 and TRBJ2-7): DGGITQSPKYLFRKEGQNVTLSCEQNLNHDAMYWYRQDPGQGLRLIYYSQIVNDFQKGDIAEGYSVSREKKESFPLTVTSAQKNPTAFYLCASSIQKRGEQYFGPGTRLTVT.

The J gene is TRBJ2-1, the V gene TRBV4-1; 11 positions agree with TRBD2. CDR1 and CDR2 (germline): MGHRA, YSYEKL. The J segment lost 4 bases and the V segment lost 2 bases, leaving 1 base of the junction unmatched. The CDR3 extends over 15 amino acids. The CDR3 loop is CASSQRLAGYNEQFF. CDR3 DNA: TGCGCCAGCAGCCAACGACTAGCGGGGTACAATGAGCAGTTCTTC.

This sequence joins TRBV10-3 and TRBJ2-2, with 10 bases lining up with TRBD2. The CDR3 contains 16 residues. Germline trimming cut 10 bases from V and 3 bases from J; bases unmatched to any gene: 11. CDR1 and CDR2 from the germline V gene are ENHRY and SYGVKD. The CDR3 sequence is CATCQREGEDTGELFF. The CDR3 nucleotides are TGTGCCACATGTCAGCGGGAGGGGGAAGACACCGGGGAGCTGTTTTTT.

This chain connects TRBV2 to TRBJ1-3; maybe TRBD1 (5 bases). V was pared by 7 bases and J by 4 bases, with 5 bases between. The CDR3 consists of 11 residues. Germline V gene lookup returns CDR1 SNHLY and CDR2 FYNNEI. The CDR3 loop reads CASKGGNTIYF. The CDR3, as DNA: TGTGCCAGCAAGGGGGGAAACACCATATATTTT.

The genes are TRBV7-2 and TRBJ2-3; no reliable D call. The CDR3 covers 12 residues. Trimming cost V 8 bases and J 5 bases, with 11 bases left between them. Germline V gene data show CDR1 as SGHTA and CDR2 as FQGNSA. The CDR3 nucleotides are TGTGCCAGCCGCCCGGGTCGAGATACGCAGTATTTT. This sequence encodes CASRPGRDTQYF.

The CDR3 region is CASSLALRGNNYGYTF. CDR3 nucleotides: TGTGCCAGCAGCTTGGCTCTCAGGGGGAATAACTATGGCTACACCTTC. The chain joins TRBV7-2 to TRBJ1-2; 7 bases align to TRBD1. The CDR3 covers 16 residues. The junction had 8 bases not matched to a gene; V was cut back by 3 bases and J by 1 base. The germline V gene has CDR1 SGHTA and CDR2 FQGNSA.

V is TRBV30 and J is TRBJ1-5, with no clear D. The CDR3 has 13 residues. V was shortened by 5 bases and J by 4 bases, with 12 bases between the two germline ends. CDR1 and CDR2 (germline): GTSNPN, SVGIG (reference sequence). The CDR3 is CAWARSGNQPQHF. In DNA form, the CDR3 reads TGTGCCTGGGCCCGTTCAGGAAATCAGCCCCAGCATTTT.

DNA of the CDR3: TGTGCCAGCAGTCCCTCTCCGACAACAACTAATGAAAAACTGTTTTTT. Translating gives CASSPSPTTTNEKLFF. This rearrangement joins TRBV27 to TRBJ1-4; no clear D gene. The V and J ends lost 5 bases and 0 bases respectively, with 13 bases between them. CDR3 length: 16 residues. Germline V gene sequence: CDR1 MNHEY, CDR2 SMNVEV (reference sequence). Filled out from reference TRBV27 and TRBJ1-4, the complete variable domain reads EAQVTQNPRYLITVTGKKLTVTCSQNMNHEYMSWYRQDPGLGLRQIYYSMNVEVTDKGDVPEGYKVSRKEKRNFPLILESPSPNQTSLYFCASSPSPTTTNEKLFFGSGTQLSVL.

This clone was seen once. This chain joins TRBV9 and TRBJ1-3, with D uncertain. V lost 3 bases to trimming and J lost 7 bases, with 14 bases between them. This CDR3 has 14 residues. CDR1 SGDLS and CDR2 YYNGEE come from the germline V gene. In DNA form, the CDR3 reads TGTGCCAGCAGCGGAGACGCGGGTCGGAACACCATATATTTT. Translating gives CASSGDAGRNTIYF. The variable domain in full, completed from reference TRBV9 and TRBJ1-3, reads DSGVTQTPKHLITATGQRVTLRCSPRSGDLSVYWYQQSLDQGLQFLIQYYNGEERAKGNILERFSAQQFPDLHSELNLSSLELGDSALYFCASSGDAGRNTIYFGEGSWLTVV.

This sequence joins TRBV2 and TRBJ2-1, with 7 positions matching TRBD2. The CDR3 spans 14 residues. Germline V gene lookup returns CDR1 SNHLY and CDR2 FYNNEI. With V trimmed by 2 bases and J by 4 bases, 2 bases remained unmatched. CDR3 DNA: TGTGCCAGCAGTGAACTGGGGGGGTACAATGAGCAGTTCTTC. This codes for CASSELGGYNEQFF.

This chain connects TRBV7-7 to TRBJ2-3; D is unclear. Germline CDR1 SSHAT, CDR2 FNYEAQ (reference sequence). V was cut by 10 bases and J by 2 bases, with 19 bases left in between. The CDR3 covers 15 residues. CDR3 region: CANRLGSDTTDTQYF. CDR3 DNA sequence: TGTGCCAACCGCTTAGGGTCAGACACCACAGATACGCAGTATTTT.

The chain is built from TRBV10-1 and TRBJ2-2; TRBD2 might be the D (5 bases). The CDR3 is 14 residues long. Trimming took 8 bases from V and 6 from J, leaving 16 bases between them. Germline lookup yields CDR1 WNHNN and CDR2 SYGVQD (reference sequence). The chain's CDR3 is CASARASTPGELFF. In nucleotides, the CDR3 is TGCGCCAGCGCGAGGGCTTCCACCCCCGGGGAGCTGTTTTTT.

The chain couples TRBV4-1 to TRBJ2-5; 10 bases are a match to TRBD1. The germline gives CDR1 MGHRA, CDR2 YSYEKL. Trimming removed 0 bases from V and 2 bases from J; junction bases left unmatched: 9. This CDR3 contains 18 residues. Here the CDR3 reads CASSQDILGTGAQETQYF. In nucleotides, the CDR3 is TGCGCCAGCAGCCAAGATATCCTCGGGACAGGGGCACAAGAGACCCAGTACTTC.

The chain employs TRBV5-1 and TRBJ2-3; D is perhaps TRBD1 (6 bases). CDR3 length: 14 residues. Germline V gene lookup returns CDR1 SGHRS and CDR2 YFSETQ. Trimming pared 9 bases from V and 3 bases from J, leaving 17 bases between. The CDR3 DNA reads TGCGCCACCTCAAAAGGACAGTCTACAGATACGCAGTATTTT. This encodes CATSKGQSTDTQYF. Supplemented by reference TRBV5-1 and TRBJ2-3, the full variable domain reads KAGVTQTPRYLIKTRGQQVTLSCSPISGHRSVSWYQQTPGQGLQFLFEYFSETQRNKGNFPGRFSGRQFSNSRSEMNVSTLELGDSALYLCATSKGQSTDTQYFGPGTRLTVL.

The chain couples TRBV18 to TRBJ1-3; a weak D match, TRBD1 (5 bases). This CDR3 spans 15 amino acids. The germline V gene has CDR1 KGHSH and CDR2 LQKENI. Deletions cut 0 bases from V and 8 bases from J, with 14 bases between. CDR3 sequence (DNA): TGTGCCAGCTCACCACCGCAGGGTTTGGGATACACCATATATTTT. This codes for CASSPPQGLGYTIYF.

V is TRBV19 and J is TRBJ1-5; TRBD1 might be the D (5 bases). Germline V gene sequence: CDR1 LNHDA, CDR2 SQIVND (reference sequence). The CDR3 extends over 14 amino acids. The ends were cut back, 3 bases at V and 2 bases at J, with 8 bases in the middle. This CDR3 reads CASSMIGGNQPQHF. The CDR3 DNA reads TGTGCCAGTAGTATGATAGGGGGCAATCAGCCCCAGCATTTT. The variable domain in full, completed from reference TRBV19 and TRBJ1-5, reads DGGITQSPKYLFRKEGQNVTLSCEQNLNHDAMYWYRQDPGQGLRLIYYSQIVNDFQKGDIAEGYSVSREKKESFPLTVTSAQKNPTAFYLCASSMIGGNQPQHFGDGTRLSIL.

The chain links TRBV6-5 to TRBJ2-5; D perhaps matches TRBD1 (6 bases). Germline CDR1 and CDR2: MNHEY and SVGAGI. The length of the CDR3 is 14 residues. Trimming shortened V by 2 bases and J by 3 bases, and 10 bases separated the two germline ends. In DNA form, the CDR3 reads TGTGCCAGCAGTTACGAACAGGGTAAAGAGACCCAGTACTTC. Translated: CASSYEQGKETQYF.

In nucleotides, the CDR3 is TGTGCCAGCAGTGAGGACAGGGCCACCTACGAGCAGTACTTC. Amino acids: CASSEDRATYEQYF. The J gene is TRBJ2-7, the V gene TRBV25-1; 8 bases map to TRBD1. The germline V gene has CDR1 MGHDK and CDR2 SYGVNS. V lost 3 bases, J lost 2 bases, and 3 bases stayed unmatched. There are 14 residues in the CDR3.

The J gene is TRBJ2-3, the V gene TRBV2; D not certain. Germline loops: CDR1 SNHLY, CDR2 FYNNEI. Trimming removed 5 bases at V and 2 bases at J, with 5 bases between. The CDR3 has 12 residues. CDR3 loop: CASSRFTDTQYF. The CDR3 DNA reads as TGTGCCAGCAGTCGTTTCACAGATACGCAGTATTTT.

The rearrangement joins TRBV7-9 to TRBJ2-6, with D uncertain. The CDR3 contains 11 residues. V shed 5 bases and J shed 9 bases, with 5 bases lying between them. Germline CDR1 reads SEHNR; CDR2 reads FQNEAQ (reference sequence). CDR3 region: CASSPINVLTF. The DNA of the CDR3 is TGTGCCAGCAGCCCCATCAACGTCCTGACTTTC.

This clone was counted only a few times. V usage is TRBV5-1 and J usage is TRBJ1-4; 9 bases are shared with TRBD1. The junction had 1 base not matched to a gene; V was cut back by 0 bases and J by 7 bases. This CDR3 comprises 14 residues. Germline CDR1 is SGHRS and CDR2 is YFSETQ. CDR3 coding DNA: TGCGCCAGCAGCTTGGGGGACAGGGCTGAAAAACTGTTTTTT. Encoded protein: CASSLGDRAEKLFF. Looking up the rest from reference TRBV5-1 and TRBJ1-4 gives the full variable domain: KAGVTQTPRYLIKTRGQQVTLSCSPISGHRSVSWYQQTPGQGLQFLFEYFSETQRNKGNFPGRFSGRQFSNSRSEMNVSTLELGDSALYLCASSLGDRAEKLFFGSGTQLSVL.

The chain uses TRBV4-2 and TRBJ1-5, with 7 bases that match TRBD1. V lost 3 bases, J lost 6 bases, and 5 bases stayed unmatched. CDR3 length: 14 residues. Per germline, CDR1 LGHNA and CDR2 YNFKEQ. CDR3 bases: TGTGCCAGCAGCCAGGAAACAGGGGCTCAGCCCCAGCATTTT. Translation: CASSQETGAQPQHF.

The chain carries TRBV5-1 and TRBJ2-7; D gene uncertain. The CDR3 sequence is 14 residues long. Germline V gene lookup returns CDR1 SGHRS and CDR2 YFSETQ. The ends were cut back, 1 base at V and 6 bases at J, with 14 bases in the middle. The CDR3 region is CASSLWVSESEQYF. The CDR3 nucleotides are TGCGCCAGCAGCTTGTGGGTCTCGGAGTCCGAGCAGTACTTC.

The CDR3 sequence is CASSQVENGYTF. In nucleotides, the CDR3 is TGTGCCAGCAGCCAAGTCGAGAATGGCTACACCTTC. The chain employs TRBV4-2 and TRBJ1-2; unclear D gene. Germline V gives CDR1 LGHNA, CDR2 YNFKEQ. This CDR3 contains 12 residues. The ends were cut back, 1 base at V and 6 bases at J, with 6 bases in the middle.

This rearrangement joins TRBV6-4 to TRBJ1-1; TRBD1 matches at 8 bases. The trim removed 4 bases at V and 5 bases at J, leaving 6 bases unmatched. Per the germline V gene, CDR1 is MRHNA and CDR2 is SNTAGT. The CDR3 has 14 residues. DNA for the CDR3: TGTGCCAGCAGTGCGGACAGGGACGGGACTGAAGCTTTCTTT. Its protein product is CASSADRDGTEAFF.

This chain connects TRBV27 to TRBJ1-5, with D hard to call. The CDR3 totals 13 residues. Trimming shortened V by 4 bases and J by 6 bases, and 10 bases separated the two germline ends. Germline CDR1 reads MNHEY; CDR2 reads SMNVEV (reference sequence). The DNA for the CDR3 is TGTGCCAGCAGTTCCTGGGCTGCTCAGCCCCAGCATTTT. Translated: CASSSWAAQPQHF.

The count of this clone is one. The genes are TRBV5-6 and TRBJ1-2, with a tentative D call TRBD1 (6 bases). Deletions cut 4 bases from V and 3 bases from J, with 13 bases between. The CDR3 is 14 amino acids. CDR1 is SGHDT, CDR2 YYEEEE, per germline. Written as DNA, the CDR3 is TGTGCCAGCAGCAATACAGGGCAGGACTATGGCTACACCTTC. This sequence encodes CASSNTGQDYGYTF. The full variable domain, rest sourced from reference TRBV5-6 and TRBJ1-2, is DAGVTQSPTHLIKTRGQQVTLRCSPKSGHDTVSWYQQALGQGPQFIFQYYEEEERQRGNFPDRFSGHQFPNYSSELNVNALLLGDSALYLCASSNTGQDYGYTFGSGTRLTVV.

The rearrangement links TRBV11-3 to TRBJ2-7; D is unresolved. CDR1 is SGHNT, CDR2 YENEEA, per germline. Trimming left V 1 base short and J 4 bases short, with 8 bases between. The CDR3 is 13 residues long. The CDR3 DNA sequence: TGTGCCAGCAGCTTAGGTGGAGAATACGAGCAGTACTTC. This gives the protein CASSLGGEYEQYF.